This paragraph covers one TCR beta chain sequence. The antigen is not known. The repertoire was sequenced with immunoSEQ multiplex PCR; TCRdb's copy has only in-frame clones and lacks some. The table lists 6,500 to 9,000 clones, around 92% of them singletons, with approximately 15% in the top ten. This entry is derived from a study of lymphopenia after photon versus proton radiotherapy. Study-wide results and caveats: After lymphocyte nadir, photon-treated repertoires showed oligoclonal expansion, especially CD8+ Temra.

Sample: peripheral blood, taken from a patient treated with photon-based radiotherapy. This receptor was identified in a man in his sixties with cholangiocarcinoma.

CDR3 amino acids: CASSEAGADTQYF. Written as DNA, the CDR3 is TGTGCCAGCAGTGAAGCAGGGGCAGATACGCAGTATTTT. The rearrangement links TRBV2 to TRBJ2-3, with D possibly TRBD1 on 5 matching bases. The V gene lost 0 bases and the J gene lost 4 bases, with 5 bases spanning the gap. The CDR3 covers 13 residues. Germline CDR1 SNHLY, CDR2 FYNNEI.